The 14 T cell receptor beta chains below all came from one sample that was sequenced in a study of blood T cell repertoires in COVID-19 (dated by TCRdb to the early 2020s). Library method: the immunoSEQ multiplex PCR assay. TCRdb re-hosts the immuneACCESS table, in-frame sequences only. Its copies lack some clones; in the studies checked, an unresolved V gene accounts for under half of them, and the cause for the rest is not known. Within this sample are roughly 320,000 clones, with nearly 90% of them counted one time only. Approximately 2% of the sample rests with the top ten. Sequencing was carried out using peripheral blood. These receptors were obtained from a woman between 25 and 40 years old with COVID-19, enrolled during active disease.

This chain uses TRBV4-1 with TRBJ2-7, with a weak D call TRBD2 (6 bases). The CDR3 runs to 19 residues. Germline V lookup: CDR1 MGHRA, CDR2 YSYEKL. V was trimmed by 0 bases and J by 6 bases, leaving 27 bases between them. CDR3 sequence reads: CASSQEGGGGIPRGTEQYF. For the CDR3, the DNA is TGCGCCAGCAGCCAAGAAGGAGGTGGAGGGATCCCACGAGGGACCGAGCAGTACTTC.

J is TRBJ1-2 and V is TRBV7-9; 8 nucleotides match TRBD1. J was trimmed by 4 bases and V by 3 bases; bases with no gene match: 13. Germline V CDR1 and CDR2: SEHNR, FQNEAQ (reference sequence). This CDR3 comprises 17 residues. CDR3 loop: CASSFPEETGVIYGYTF. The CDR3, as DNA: TGTGCCAGCAGCTTCCCAGAGGAGACAGGGGTTATCTATGGCTACACCTTC.

DNA for the CDR3: TGTGCCAGCTCCTGGAGGAAGGGGGACGGGGAGCTGTTTTTT. The encoded protein is CASSWRKGDGELFF. The V and J genes are TRBV6-5 and TRBJ2-2; weak D call: TRBD1 (6 bases). The CDR3 runs 14 residues. Trimming removed 8 bases at V and 7 bases at J, with 17 bases between. Germline values: CDR1 MNHEY, CDR2 SVGAGI.

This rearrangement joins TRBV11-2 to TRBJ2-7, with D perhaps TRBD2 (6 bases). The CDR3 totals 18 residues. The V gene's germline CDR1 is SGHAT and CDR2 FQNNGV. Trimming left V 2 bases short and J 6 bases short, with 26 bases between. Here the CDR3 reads CASSLNGLGGSARLEQYV. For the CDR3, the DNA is TGTGCCAGCAGCTTAAACGGGTTGGGAGGATCGGCAAGACTCGAGCAGTACGTC.

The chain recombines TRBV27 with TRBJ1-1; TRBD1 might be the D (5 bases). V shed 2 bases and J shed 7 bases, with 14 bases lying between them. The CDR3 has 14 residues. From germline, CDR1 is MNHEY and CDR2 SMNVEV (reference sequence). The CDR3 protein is CASSLRTKGGEAFF. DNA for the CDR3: TGTGCCAGCAGTTTAAGGACAAAAGGCGGTGAAGCTTTCTTT.

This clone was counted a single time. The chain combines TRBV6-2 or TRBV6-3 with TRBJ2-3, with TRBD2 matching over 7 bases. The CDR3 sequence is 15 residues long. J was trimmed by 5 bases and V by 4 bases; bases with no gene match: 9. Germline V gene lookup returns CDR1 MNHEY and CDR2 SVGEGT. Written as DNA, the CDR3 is TGTGCCAGCAGTTCCCGGTCGGGGGGAGGAGATACGCAGTATTTT. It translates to CASSSRSGGGDTQYF.

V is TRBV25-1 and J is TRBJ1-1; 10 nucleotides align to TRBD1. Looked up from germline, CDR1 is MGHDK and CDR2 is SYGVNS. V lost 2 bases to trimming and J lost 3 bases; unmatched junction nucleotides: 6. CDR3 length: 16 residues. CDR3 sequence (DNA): TGTGCCAGCAGTGAAGACAGGGGGCCGTTTTACACTGAAGCTTTCTTT. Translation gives CASSEDRGPFYTEAFF.

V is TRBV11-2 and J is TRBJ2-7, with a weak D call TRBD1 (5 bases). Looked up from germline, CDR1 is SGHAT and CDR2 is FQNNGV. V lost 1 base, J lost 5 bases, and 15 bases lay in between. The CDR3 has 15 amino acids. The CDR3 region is CASSLGSGRVHEQYF. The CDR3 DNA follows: TGTGCCAGCAGCTTAGGTAGTGGCAGGGTCCACGAGCAGTACTTC.

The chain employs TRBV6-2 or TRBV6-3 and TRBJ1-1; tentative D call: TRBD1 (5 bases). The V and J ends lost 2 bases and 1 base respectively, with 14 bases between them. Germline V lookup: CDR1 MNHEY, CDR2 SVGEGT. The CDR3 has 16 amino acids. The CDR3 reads CASSYDIGGENTEAFF. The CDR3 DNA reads TGTGCCAGCAGTTACGATATCGGGGGGGAGAACACTGAAGCTTTCTTT.

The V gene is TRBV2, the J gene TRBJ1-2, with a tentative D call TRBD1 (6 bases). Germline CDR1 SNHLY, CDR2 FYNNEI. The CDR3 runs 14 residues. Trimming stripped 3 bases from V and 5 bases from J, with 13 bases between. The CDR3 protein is CASSDTRGAYGYTF. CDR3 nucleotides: TGTGCCAGCAGTGACACTCGGGGGGCGTATGGCTACACCTTC.

In DNA form, the CDR3 reads TGCAGCGTTGCGGCGGGTCGGGGGATCTTTGGCTACACCTTC. Residues: CSVAAGRGIFGYTF. The V call is TRBV29-1, the J call TRBJ1-2; D is perhaps TRBD1 (5 bases). The V and J ends lost 4 bases and 7 bases respectively, with 19 bases between them. The CDR3 runs to 14 residues. CDR1 and CDR2 (germline): SQVTM, ANQGSEA.

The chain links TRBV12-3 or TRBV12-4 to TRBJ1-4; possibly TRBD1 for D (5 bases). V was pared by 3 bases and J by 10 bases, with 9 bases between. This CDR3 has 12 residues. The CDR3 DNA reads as TGTGCCAGCAGTTTCACAGGAGCAAAACTGTTTTTT. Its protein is CASSFTGAKLFF.

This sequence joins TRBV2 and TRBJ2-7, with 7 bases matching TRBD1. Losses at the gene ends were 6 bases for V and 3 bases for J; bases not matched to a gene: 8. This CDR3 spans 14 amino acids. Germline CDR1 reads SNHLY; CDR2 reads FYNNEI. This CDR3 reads CASRATRDSYEQYF. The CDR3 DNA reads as TGTGCCAGCAGAGCAACCCGGGACAGCTACGAGCAGTACTTC.

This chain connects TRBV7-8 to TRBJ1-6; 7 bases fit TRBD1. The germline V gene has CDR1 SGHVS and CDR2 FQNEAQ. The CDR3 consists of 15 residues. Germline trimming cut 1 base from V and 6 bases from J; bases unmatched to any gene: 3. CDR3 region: CASSLVGGSNSPLHF. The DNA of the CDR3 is TGTGCCAGCAGCTTAGTAGGGGGCAGTAATTCACCCCTCCACTTT.